This paragraph reports one TCR beta chain. Its antigen is currently unknown. The data belong to a study of T cells in Graves' hyperthyroidism and ophthalmopathy. Study context: Specimen type is peripheral blood, collected at initial diagnosis prior to any treatment. General observations from the study: Ophthalmopathy was told apart from stable hyperthyroidism by a 13 V-J model.

Exclusion followed for patients with uncontrolled infection, other autoimmune disease, pregnancy or lactation. Trimming cost V 4 bases and J 0 bases; bases outside gene matches: 6. The CDR3 extends over 15 amino acids. In germline, CDR1 is MDHEN, CDR2 SYDVKM. RNA transcripts yielded amplified TCR beta CDR3 regions. First-round RT-PCR of the TCR CDR3 relied on the HTBI primer set. MiXCR, run by TCRdb on the multiplex PCR reads, gives a single entry per CDR3 protein. The sample holds 500,000 to 650,000 distinct CDR3 sequences, about a sixth seen once. Sequenced sample: blood. This TCR derives from a woman aged 18-29 years with Graves' ophthalmopathy. This chain uses TRBV28 with TRBJ2-7; 7 positions agree with TRBD1. CDR3 sequence: CASSYGQASSYEQYF. As DNA, the CDR3 is TGTGCCAGCAGTTACGGACAGGCCAGCTCCTACGAGCAGTACTTC.